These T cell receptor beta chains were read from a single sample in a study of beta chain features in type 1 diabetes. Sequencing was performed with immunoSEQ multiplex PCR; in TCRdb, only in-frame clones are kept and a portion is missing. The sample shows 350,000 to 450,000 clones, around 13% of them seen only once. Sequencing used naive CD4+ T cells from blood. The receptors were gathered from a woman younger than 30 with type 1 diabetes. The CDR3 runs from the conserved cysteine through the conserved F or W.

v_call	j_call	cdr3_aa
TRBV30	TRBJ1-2	CAWSGTPNGYTF
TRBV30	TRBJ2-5	CAWSVGGQETQYF
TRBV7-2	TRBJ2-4	CASSFLAGGAKNIQYF
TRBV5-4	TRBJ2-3	CVVGGPTGTDTQYF
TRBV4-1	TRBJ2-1	CASSQEGQGGNEQFF
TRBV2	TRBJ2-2	CASVPRHLSTNTGELFF
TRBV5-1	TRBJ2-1	CASSLGSLASYNEQFF
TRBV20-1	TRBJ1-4	CSATTGEKLFF
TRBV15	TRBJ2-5	CATSRALRAGGVQETQYF
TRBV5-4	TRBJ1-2	CASSTWTGEGYTF
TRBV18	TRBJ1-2	CASSPIRDTNYGYTF
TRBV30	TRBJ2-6	CAWSGLFPGANVLTF
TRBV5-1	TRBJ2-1	CASSPASGRGNEQFF
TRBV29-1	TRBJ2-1	CSGGGLYNEQFF
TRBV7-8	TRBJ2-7	CASSRGQGREQYF
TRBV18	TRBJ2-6	CASSPPMSTGANVLTF
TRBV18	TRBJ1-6	CASSPRSSYNSPLHF
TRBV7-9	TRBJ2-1	CASSLFRGRVDEQFF
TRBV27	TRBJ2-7	CASNFTTSGFSDYEQYF
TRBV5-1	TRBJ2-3	CASSYITGSTDTQYF
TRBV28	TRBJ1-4	CASSPGQGGEKLFF
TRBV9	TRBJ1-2	CASSVDQGHYGYTF
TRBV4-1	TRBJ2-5	CASSQEGSGKPQETQYF
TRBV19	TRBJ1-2	CASSGRTVSNYGYTF
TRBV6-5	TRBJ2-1	CASSRQYPYNEQFF
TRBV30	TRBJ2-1	CAYGSGGRYNEQFF
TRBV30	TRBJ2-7	CAWSVIGTVKSSYEQYF
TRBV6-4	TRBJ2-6	CASRKDSYGANVLTF
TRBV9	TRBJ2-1	CASSVGGSVNNEQFF
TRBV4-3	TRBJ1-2	CASSQARGGGYGYTF
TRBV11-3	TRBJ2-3	CASRAGLATDTQYF
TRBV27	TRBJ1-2	CASSRITGNGYTF
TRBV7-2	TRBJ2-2	CASTGLSGELFF
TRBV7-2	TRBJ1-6	CASSLRQGAGNSPLHF
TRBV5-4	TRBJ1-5	CASSVDRVDQPQHF
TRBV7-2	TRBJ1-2	CASSREAYGYTF
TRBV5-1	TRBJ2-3	CASSPGTDTQYF
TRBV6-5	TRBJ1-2	CASSYSRVGYTF
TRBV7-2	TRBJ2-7	CASSFVMGTGMDEQYF
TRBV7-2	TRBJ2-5	CASSLYQETQYF
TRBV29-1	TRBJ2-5	CSVGREEEGTQYF
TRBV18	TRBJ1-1	CASSPGRPGRNTEAFF